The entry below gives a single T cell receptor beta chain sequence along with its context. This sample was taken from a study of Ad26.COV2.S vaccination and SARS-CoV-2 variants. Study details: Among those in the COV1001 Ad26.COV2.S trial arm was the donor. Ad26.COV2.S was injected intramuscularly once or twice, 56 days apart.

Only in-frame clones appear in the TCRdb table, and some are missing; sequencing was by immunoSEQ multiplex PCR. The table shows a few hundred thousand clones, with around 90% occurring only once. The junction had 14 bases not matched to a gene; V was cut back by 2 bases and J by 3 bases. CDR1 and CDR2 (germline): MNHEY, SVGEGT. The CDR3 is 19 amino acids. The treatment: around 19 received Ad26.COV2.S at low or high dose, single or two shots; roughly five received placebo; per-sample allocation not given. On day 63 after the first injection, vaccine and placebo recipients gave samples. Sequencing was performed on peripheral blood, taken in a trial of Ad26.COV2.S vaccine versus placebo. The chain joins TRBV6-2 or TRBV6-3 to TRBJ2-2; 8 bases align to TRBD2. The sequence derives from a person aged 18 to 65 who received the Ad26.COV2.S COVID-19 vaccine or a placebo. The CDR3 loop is CASSYESREGPWDTGELFF. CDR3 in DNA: TGTGCCAGCAGTTACGAAAGCCGGGAGGGCCCGTGGGACACCGGGGAGCTGTTTTTT.